This passage covers 4 T cell receptor beta chains from one sample sequenced in a study of blood T cell repertoires in COVID-19. TCRdb's copy holds only in-frame clones and misses some; the assay was immunoSEQ multiplex PCR. The data hold 160,000 or so clones, with over 80% observed a single time. The material sequenced was peripheral blood. These receptors originate from a woman aged 55-70 years who had recovered from COVID-19.

This sequence joins TRBV7-9 and TRBJ2-7, with D maybe TRBD2 (6 bases). The V gene lost 0 bases and the J gene lost 2 bases, with 8 bases spanning the gap. The CDR3 runs 14 residues. Looked up from germline, CDR1 is SEHNR and CDR2 is FQNEAQ (reference sequence). CDR3 region: CASSLAGGAYEQYF. In DNA, the CDR3 is TGTGCCAGCAGCTTAGCGGGAGGAGCCTACGAGCAGTACTTC.

The chain couples TRBV5-1 to TRBJ1-4; 8 nucleotides match TRBD1. The CDR3 length is 17 residues. Germline trimming cut 0 bases from V and 2 bases from J; bases unmatched to any gene: 6. Germline V gene data show CDR1 as SGHRS and CDR2 as YFSETQ. Here the CDR3 reads CASSLGTGYGTNEKLFF. In DNA form, the CDR3 reads TGCGCCAGCAGCTTGGGGACAGGGTACGGCACTAATGAAAAACTGTTTTTT.

The rearrangement uses TRBV13 and TRBJ1-1, with D possibly being TRBD1 (6 bases). Between the trimmed V and J ends, which lost 5 bases and 5 bases, there was a span of 12 bases. The CDR3 length is 13 residues. Germline CDR1 PRHDT, CDR2 FYEKMQ (reference sequence). DNA for the CDR3: TGTGCCAGCAGCCGGATAGGGGGAACTGAAGCTTTCTTT. Its protein product is CASSRIGGTEAFF.

The gene calls are TRBV15 and TRBJ1-1, with D uncertain. Trimming took 2 bases from V and 0 from J, leaving 13 bases between them. The germline CDR1 and CDR2 sequences are LNHNV and YYDKDF (reference sequence). This CDR3 contains 16 residues. This CDR3 is CATSRQGLVMNTEAFF. The CDR3, as DNA: TGTGCCACCAGCAGACAAGGACTAGTAATGAACACTGAAGCTTTCTTT.